This T cell receptor (beta chain) came from a study of T cell responses to AZD1222 COVID-19 vaccine (dated by TCRdb to 2020 to 2023). Concerning the study at large: A total of more than 230 trial participants underwent TCR sequencing, of whom about 210 had received two doses of AZD1222 and some 25 had received two doses of the MenACWY control vaccine. Trial participants were enrolled into age subgroups of 18-55, 56-69 and 70-plus years, which contained roughly 140, 27 and 60 TCR-sequenced participants, respectively.

The time point label corresponds to: about 28 days (+/-7) after the second vaccine dose. AZD1222 recipients given second doses at about 4 weeks or at about 12 weeks were pooled, since spike-specific TCR depth and breadth were not found to differ between the two schedules. The vaccinee samples were drawn from two UK trials, COV001 and COV002, one of which was a single-blind randomized controlled phase 2/3 trial testing AZD1222 (ChAdOx1 nCoV-19) in healthy adults. For TCRbeta chain sequencing, PBMC samples from trial participants were taken at day 0 and at day 28 after the second dose. Study-wide findings and limitations: Participants were mostly white British, with more females than males. The authors suggested clonal diversity may have been underestimated. No day 14 peak-response samples were available, so repertoires were characterized only after the peak T cell response. Reportedly, almost half of the unique spike-specific TCRs recognized epitopes lying outside the regions that are mutated in the B.1.351 and B.1.1.7 variants. The vaccine-associated CD4 TCRs covered the entire spike protein, and the dominant responses fell in regions 160-218 and 743-854. Conclusions about previously exposed vaccinees are limited because only six or seven AZD1222 recipients were SARS-CoV-2 seropositive at baseline. The 56-69-year group was small, and its depth increase did not reach significance, likely because of low power. After two AZD1222 doses, spike-specific TCR breadth and depth were significantly higher than at day 0 and than in MenACWY recipients.

The CDR3 regions of human TCRbeta chains were analyzed by immunosequencing. The study's processing was this. Repertoire TCRs were checked for matches against a reference library of SARS-CoV-2-specific TCRs that had been generated using the MIRA antigen-specificity platform. Breadth meant the fraction of unique TCRs that were SARS-CoV-2-associated, whereas depth meant the fraction of total T cells that were SARS-CoV-2-associated. Using the MIRA data, each spike-specific TCR was assigned both to the spike region to which the TCR was reactive and to a CD4 or CD8 class. Log10-transformed breadth and depth values were compared by one-way ANOVA with Sidak's multiple comparisons tests. The table comes from immuneACCESS by way of TCRdb, which keeps in-frame sequences with V and J called. Part of the clones is missing from these tables; in studies checked, under half for an unresolved V gene and the rest for unknown reasons. The D gene and trimming were derived from the DNA, and the V and J assignments and clone size from that table. Here the sample has 85,000 to 95,000 clones; 70% to 90% occur a single time. Together, the top ten hold about 5.5% of the sample.

Note on this clone: Its antigen is unknown. No base quality values were provided; no much bigger clone lies one nucleotide off.

This receptor was obtained from an adult who received the AZD1222 COVID-19 vaccine. The sample in question was peripheral blood, obtained 28 days after the second AZD1222 dose.

CDR3 region: CASSPTSTGPGANVLTF. The DNA reads as follows: TGTGCCAGCAGTCCCACTAGTACAGGGCCTGGGGCCAACGTCCTGACTTTC. The rearrangement joined TRBV6-2 or TRBV6-3 to TRBJ2-6; TRBD1 is perhaps the D gene, given 6 matching bases. The CDR3 runs 17 residues from the cysteine to the phenylalanine. This entry keeps only the CDR3 DNA: 51 bases, framed from base 1. CDR1 and CDR2 are read off the germline V gene as MNHEY and SVGEGT. Trimming costs V 5 bases and J 2 bases, and their ends lie 16 bases apart.